A single T cell receptor beta chain is shown here with its context. This sample stems from a study of stem cell transplantation in POMP-related autoinflammatory disease. Generated by immunoSEQ multiplex PCR, the TCRdb table keeps only in-frame clones and is missing some. This table has some 65,000 clones, just over 90% appearing once. V shed 2 bases, J shed 8 bases, and the junction held 12 bases outside the gene matches. In germline, CDR1 is SGHTS, CDR2 YDEGEE. This CDR3 is built from 16 residues. The sequenced sample was CD4+ T cells from PBMCs, obtained after stem cell transplantation. This sequence was found in a human patient with POMP-related autoinflammation and immune dysregulation (PRAID). A subset of T cells may come from the graft donor. This sequence joins TRBV5-8 and TRBJ1-4; TRBD1 aligns across 7 bases. CDR3: CASSLEGQPLSEKLFF. CDR3 sequence (DNA): TGTGCCAGCAGCTTAGAGGGACAGCCACTTTCGGAAAAACTGTTTTTT.